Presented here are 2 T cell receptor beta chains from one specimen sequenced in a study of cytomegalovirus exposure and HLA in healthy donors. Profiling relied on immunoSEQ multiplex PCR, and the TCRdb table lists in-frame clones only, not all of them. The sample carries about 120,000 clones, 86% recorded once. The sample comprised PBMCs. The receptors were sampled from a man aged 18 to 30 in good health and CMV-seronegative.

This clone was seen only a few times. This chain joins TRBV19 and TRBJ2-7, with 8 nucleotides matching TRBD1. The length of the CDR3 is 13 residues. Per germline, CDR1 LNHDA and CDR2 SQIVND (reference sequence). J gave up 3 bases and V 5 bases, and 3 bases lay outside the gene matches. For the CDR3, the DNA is TGTGCCAGTAGTCTGGGGACAGGCTACGAGCAGTACTTC. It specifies CASSLGTGYEQYF.

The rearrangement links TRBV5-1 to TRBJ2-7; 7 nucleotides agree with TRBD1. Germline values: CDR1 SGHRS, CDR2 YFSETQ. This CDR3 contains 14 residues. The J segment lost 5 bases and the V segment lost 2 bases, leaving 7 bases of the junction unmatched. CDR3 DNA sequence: TGCGCCAGCAGCTTAGACAGGGTCGGGAACGAGCAGTACTTC. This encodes CASSLDRVGNEQYF.